The 30 T cell receptor beta chains given below trace back to one sample, sequenced in a study of blood T cell repertoires in COVID-19. Assay used: immunoSEQ multiplex PCR; TCRdb lists only in-frame clones, some missing. The table shows about 180,000 clones, with about 86% occurring only once. Sample: peripheral blood. All receptors come from a man in his forties or fifties with active or convalescent COVID-19.

The chain has TRBV5-1 and TRBJ2-5; D might be TRBD2 (5 bases). Trimming took 0 bases from V and 1 from J, leaving 10 bases between them. In germline, CDR1 is SGHRS, CDR2 YFSETQ. CDR3 length: 15 amino acids. The CDR3 region has the DNA TGCGCCAGCAGCTTGGTTGGGGAGACCCAAGAGACCCAGTACTTC. It encodes CASSLVGETQETQYF.

The CDR3 nucleotides read TGTGCCAGCAGCCAATTAGCGGGAGTGGCCAATGAGCAGTTCTTC. Protein sequence: CASSQLAGVANEQFF. This chain connects TRBV16 to TRBJ2-1, with 9 bases lining up with TRBD2. Germline lookup yields CDR1 KGHSY and CDR2 FQNENV. The CDR3 consists of 15 residues. J was trimmed by 6 bases and V by 1 base; bases with no gene match: 4.

The chain combines TRBV20-1 with TRBJ1-2, with no clear D. Germline V gene sequence: CDR1 DFQATT, CDR2 SNEGSKA (reference sequence). The CDR3 has 11 amino acids. Trimming removed 3 bases from V and 3 bases from J, with 5 bases in between. CDR3 region: CSASGDYGYTF. Here the CDR3 DNA reads TGCAGTGCTAGCGGAGACTATGGCTACACCTTC.

The chain carries TRBV6-1 and TRBJ2-5; tentative D call: TRBD2 (6 bases). CDR1 is MNHNS and CDR2 is SASEGT in the germline V gene. Trimming left V 0 bases short and J 5 bases short, with 7 bases between. CDR3 length: 13 residues. The CDR3 DNA reads TGTGCCAGCAGTGAAGCAGGGAGGGAGACCCAGTACTTC. It translates to CASSEAGRETQYF.

The chain is built from TRBV3-1 (or the pseudogene TRBV3-2) and TRBJ2-5; D is unclear. V lost 0 bases to trimming and J lost 4 bases, with 12 bases between them. The CDR3 contains 15 residues. Germline V CDR1 and CDR2: LGHDT, YNNKEL (reference sequence). In nucleotides, the CDR3 is TGTGCCAGCAGCCAAGAGGTCAGTGGTGGAGAGACCCAGTACTTC. Its protein is CASSQEVSGGETQYF.

This clone was detected once. The chain employs TRBV27 and TRBJ2-3; 16 bases fit TRBD2. With V trimmed by 6 bases and J by 1 base, 13 bases remained unmatched. The germline CDR1 and CDR2 sequences are MNHEY and SMNVEV (reference sequence). The CDR3 sequence is 20 residues long. Here the CDR3 reads CASRATGTSGRARGTDTQYF. The CDR3 nucleotides read TGTGCCAGCAGGGCCACCGGGACTAGCGGGAGGGCCCGGGGCACAGATACGCAGTATTTT.

This chain links TRBV6-5 with TRBJ2-1, with 9 bases matching TRBD2. The CDR3 consists of 15 residues. J gave up 5 bases and V 8 bases, and 10 bases lay outside the gene matches. Looked up from germline, CDR1 is MNHEY and CDR2 is SVGAGI. Here the CDR3 reads CASLTSGGTNNEQFF. The CDR3 nucleotides are TGTGCCAGCTTAACGAGCGGGGGGACAAACAATGAGCAGTTCTTC.

The CDR3 reads CASSDPGGTEAFF. The CDR3 DNA sequence: TGTGCCAGCAGTGACCCAGGGGGCACTGAAGCTTTCTTT. The chain is built from TRBV2 and TRBJ1-1; TRBD1 matches 7 bases. The V gene end was trimmed by 3 bases and the J gene end by 4 bases; junction bases not matched to a gene: 2. CDR1 is SNHLY, CDR2 FYNNEI, per germline. The CDR3 has 13 amino acids. The full variable domain, in which reference TRBV2 and TRBJ1-1 provide the parts outside the CDR3, is EPEVTQTPSHQVTQMGQEVILRCVPISNHLYFYWYRQILGQKVEFLVSFYNNEISEKSEIFDDQFSVERPDGSNFTLKIRSTKLEDSAMYFCASSDPGGTEAFFGQGTRLTVV.

The chain carries TRBV30 and TRBJ1-5; maybe TRBD1 (6 bases). V lost 5 bases and J lost 4, with 12 bases in between. The germline gives CDR1 GTSNPN, CDR2 SVGIG (reference sequence). The CDR3 has 13 residues. CDR3 sequence reads: CAWAAGANQPQHF. Written as DNA, the CDR3 is TGTGCCTGGGCCGCGGGGGCAAATCAGCCCCAGCATTTT. The whole variable domain, filled in from reference TRBV30 and TRBJ1-5, reads SQTIHQWPATLVQPVGSPLSLECTVEGTSNPNLYWYRQAAGRGLQLLFYSVGIGQISSEVPQNLSASRPQDRQFILSSKKLLLSDSGFYLCAWAAGANQPQHFGDGTRLSIL.

J is TRBJ2-2 and V is TRBV5-6; a weak D match, TRBD1 (6 bases). The CDR3 sequence is 17 residues long. The germline V and J ends were trimmed by 2 bases and 6 bases, with 20 bases remaining between them. Germline V gene sequence: CDR1 SGHDT, CDR2 YYEEEE. This chain's CDR3 is CASSLSGRVRGSGELFF. The CDR3 region has the DNA TGTGCCAGCAGCTTAAGTGGCAGGGTGAGGGGGTCCGGGGAGCTGTTTTTT.

This clone was observed a single time. The chain couples TRBV2 to TRBJ2-3; weak D call: TRBD1 (5 bases). From germline, CDR1 is SNHLY and CDR2 FYNNEI. The ends were cut back, 2 bases at V and 6 bases at J, with 18 bases in the middle. The CDR3 is 16 amino acids. In DNA, the CDR3 is TGTGCCAGCAGTGAATCCCGAGACAGCATCAGGGATACGCAGTATTTT. This codes for CASSESRDSIRDTQYF.

The chain links TRBV7-9 to TRBJ2-1; TRBD2 matches 9 bases. There are 14 residues in the CDR3. V gave up 3 bases and J gave up 6 bases; unmatched junction bases: 3. Germline CDR1 and CDR2: SEHNR and FQNEAQ (reference sequence). CDR3 protein: CASSFSGSGNEQFF. For the CDR3, the DNA is TGTGCCAGCAGCTTTAGCGGGAGTGGCAATGAGCAGTTCTTC. Together with reference TRBV7-9 and TRBJ2-1, the CDR3 gives the full variable domain: DTGVSQNPRHKITKRGQNVTFRCDPISEHNRLYWYRQTLGQGPEFLTYFQNEAQLEKSRLLSDRFSAERPKGSFSTLEIQRTEQGDSAMYLCASSFSGSGNEQFFGPGTRLTVL.

The rearrangement uses TRBV6-5 and TRBJ1-1, with D perhaps matching TRBD1 (5 bases). Germline V gives CDR1 MNHEY, CDR2 SVGAGI. CDR3 size: 12 residues. The V end was cut by 6 bases, the J end by 7 bases, with 12 bases between. This chain's CDR3 is CASSLGGSEAFF. As DNA, the CDR3 is TGTGCCAGCAGCCTCGGGGGGAGTGAAGCTTTCTTT.

The chain links TRBV2 to TRBJ1-1; the D gene is possibly TRBD1 (6 bases). The CDR3 runs 13 residues. Deletions cut 8 bases from V and 5 bases from J, with 15 bases between. Germline assignment: CDR1 SNHLY and CDR2 FYNNEI. CDR3 in DNA: TGTGCCAGCCAGGGGCCCAGAGGGACTGAAGCTTTCTTT. It translates to CASQGPRGTEAFF. Using reference TRBV2 and TRBJ1-1 for the parts outside the CDR3, the full variable domain is EPEVTQTPSHQVTQMGQEVILRCVPISNHLYFYWYRQILGQKVEFLVSFYNNEISEKSEIFDDQFSVERPDGSNFTLKIRSTKLEDSAMYFCASQGPRGTEAFFGQGTRLTVV.

The genes are TRBV28 and TRBJ1-1; 7 positions match TRBD1. Unmatched junction bases numbered 6, after V lost 5 bases and J lost 3 bases. There are 14 residues in the CDR3. In germline, CDR1 is MDHEN, CDR2 SYDVKM. The CDR3 sequence: CASSLQGVDTEAFF. CDR3 nucleotide sequence: TGTGCCAGCAGTCTGCAGGGGGTCGACACTGAAGCTTTCTTT.

J is TRBJ1-6 and V is TRBV19, with 10 bases fitting TRBD1. From germline, CDR1 is LNHDA and CDR2 SQIVND (reference sequence). V shed 7 bases, J shed 10 bases, and the junction held 7 bases outside the gene matches. The CDR3 extends over 14 amino acids. CDR3 sequence (DNA): TGTGCCAGTAAAAAAGACAGGGGGCCCTCACCCCTCCACTTT. Protein product: CASKKDRGPSPLHF.

This clone was recorded once. The chain uses TRBV28 and TRBJ2-3, with a possible D match to TRBD2 (5 bases). In germline, CDR1 is MDHEN, CDR2 SYDVKM. The V end was cut by 7 bases, the J end by 5 bases, with 16 bases between. The CDR3 contains 14 residues. The CDR3 protein is CASIGGQPRDTQYF. DNA of the CDR3: TGTGCCAGCATAGGAGGTCAACCCCGAGATACGCAGTATTTT.

The J gene is TRBJ2-5, the V gene TRBV11-2, with 7 nucleotides matching TRBD1. V was pared by 2 bases and J by 3 bases, with 9 bases of the junction left unmatched. Germline CDR1 and CDR2: SGHAT and FQNNGV. The CDR3 has 16 amino acids. The CDR3 reads CASSLNLGGPEETQYF. The CDR3, as DNA: TGTGCCAGCAGCTTAAACTTAGGGGGCCCCGAAGAGACCCAGTACTTC. Based on the CDR3 plus reference TRBV11-2 and TRBJ2-5, the full variable domain is EAGVAQSPRYKIIEKRQSVAFWCNPISGHATLYWYQQILGQGPKLLIQFQNNGVVDDSQLPKDRFSAERLKGVDSTLKIQPAKLEDSAVYLCASSLNLGGPEETQYFGPGTRLLVL.

The chain recombines TRBV2 with TRBJ2-5; 10 nucleotides match TRBD1. After removal of 5 bases from V and 5 bases from J, the junction contained 8 bases not matched to a gene. Germline V gene sequence: CDR1 SNHLY, CDR2 FYNNEI. CDR3 size: 15 residues. The CDR3 protein is CASSPPTGGSETQYF. The CDR3 DNA sequence: TGTGCCAGCAGTCCTCCGACAGGGGGCTCGGAGACCCAGTACTTC. The entire variable domain, with the rest obtained from reference TRBV2 and TRBJ2-5, is as follows: EPEVTQTPSHQVTQMGQEVILRCVPISNHLYFYWYRQILGQKVEFLVSFYNNEISEKSEIFDDQFSVERPDGSNFTLKIRSTKLEDSAMYFCASSPPTGGSETQYFGPGTRLLVL.

The gene calls are TRBV12-3 or TRBV12-4 and TRBJ2-7, with 8 bases matching TRBD1. The CDR3 has 13 amino acids. The V segment lost 1 base and the J segment 4 bases; nucleotides outside the gene matches: 0. The CDR3 spells CASSLGDRYEQYF. The CDR3 DNA is TGTGCCAGCAGTTTAGGGGACAGGTACGAGCAGTACTTC.

This clone was seen a single time. The chain employs TRBV6-5 and TRBJ1-1, with D tentatively TRBD1 (6 bases). V was cut by 6 bases and J by 6 bases, with 20 bases left in between. Per germline, CDR1 MNHEY and CDR2 SVGAGI. The CDR3 sequence is 15 residues long. The CDR3 reads CASSTPGGGRAEAFF. Written as DNA, the CDR3 is TGTGCCAGCAGCACTCCGGGGGGGGGCAGGGCTGAAGCTTTCTTT.

This clone has a single count. The chain combines TRBV4-1 with TRBJ2-3; D not certain. The CDR3 contains 14 residues. V shed 0 bases and J shed 6 bases, with 10 bases lying between them. CDR1 MGHRA and CDR2 YSYEKL come from the germline V gene. CDR3 nucleotide sequence: TGCGCCAGCAGCCAAGAGACATCTTGGGATACGCAGTATTTT. Its translation: CASSQETSWDTQYF.

This chain links TRBV21-1 with TRBJ1-2; TRBD1, the D gene given by the table, was not confirmed from the DNA. TRBV21-1 constitutes a pseudogene. The CDR3 covers 17 residues. CDR3 sequence: CASSPRGRGRSNYGYTF. The CDR3 DNA reads as TGTGCCAGCAGCCCCCGGGGCAGGGGGAGATCTAACTATGGCTACACCTTC.

The chain couples TRBV3-1 (or the pseudogene TRBV3-2) to TRBJ1-2, with D unresolved. The ends were cut back, 2 bases at V and 1 base at J, with 8 bases in the middle. The CDR3 covers 14 residues. CDR1 LGHDT and CDR2 YNNKEL come from the germline V gene (reference sequence). The CDR3 bases are TGTGCCAGCAGCCAATTTGGCAGTAACTATGGCTACACCTTC. This codes for CASSQFGSNYGYTF.

The chain couples TRBV12-3 or TRBV12-4 to TRBJ2-1; D remains unclear. The ends were cut back, 5 bases at V and 8 bases at J, with 13 bases in the middle. The CDR3 runs 13 residues. The CDR3 sequence: CASSPTRGHEQFF. Written as DNA, the CDR3 is TGTGCCAGCAGTCCCACCCGCGGCCATGAGCAGTTCTTC.

DNA of the CDR3: TGTGCCAGCAGCCAAGATTGGGGCGGAAAGTACACAGATACGCAGTATTTT. Encoded protein: CASSQDWGGKYTDTQYF. This sequence joins TRBV14 and TRBJ2-3; a weak D match, TRBD1 (5 bases). Trimming pared 0 bases from V and 2 bases from J, leaving 15 bases between. Germline assignment: CDR1 SGHDN and CDR2 FVKESK. The CDR3 runs 17 residues.

This clone was counted a single time. The V call is TRBV6-2 or TRBV6-3, the J call TRBJ2-1; D possibly corresponds to TRBD1 (6 bases). With 2 bases removed from V and 1 base from J, the gap between germline ends came to 18 bases. CDR1 and CDR2 (germline): MNHEY, SVGEGT. The CDR3 is made up of 18 amino acids. The CDR3 DNA is TGTGCCAGCAGTTACCCCCTGGACAGCCTACTTTCCTACAATGAGCAGTTCTTC. This translates into CASSYPLDSLLSYNEQFF.

The chain couples TRBV2 to TRBJ1-4; a possible D gene is TRBD1 (6 bases). CDR3 length: 14 amino acids. The V end lost 7 bases, the J end lost 8 bases, and 17 bases lay between the germline ends. Per the germline V gene, CDR1 is SNHLY and CDR2 is FYNNEI. DNA for the CDR3: TGTGCCAGCACCGGATTAGGGGGTAGCGAAAAACTGTTTTTT. This gives the protein CASTGLGGSEKLFF.

The chain has TRBV5-6 and TRBJ2-1, with 10 positions matching TRBD2. Germline V lookup: CDR1 SGHDT, CDR2 YYEEEE. The length of the CDR3 is 17 residues. J gave up 4 bases and V 0 bases, and 7 bases lay outside the gene matches. CDR3 nucleotides: TGTGCCAGCAGCTTGGCTTCTAGCGGGAGAAGATACAATGAGCAGTTCTTC. Protein: CASSLASSGRRYNEQFF.

There are a few counts of this clone. The chain joins TRBV15 to TRBJ2-1, with TRBD1 identical over 7 bases. J gave up 0 bases and V 4 bases, and 9 bases lay outside the gene matches. The CDR3 sequence is 17 residues long. Germline V gene lookup returns CDR1 LNHNV and CDR2 YYDKDF (reference sequence). CDR3 sequence reads: CATSNWDRPSSYNEQFF. CDR3 nucleotide sequence: TGTGCCACCAGCAATTGGGACAGACCGAGCTCCTACAATGAGCAGTTCTTC.